This T cell receptor beta chain was captured by sequencing in a study of control samples from healthy donors and cancer patients. Looked up from germline, CDR1 is LGHNA and CDR2 is YSLEER. The V segment lost 2 bases and the J segment 5 bases; nucleotides outside the gene matches: 5. The CDR3 spans 15 residues. TCRdb keeps only in-frame clones here, not all; method: immunoSEQ multiplex PCR. The sample yields 150,000 or so clones, almost 90% seen once. This chain joins TRBV4-3 and TRBJ2-5; TRBD1 agrees at 10 bases. This receptor was identified in a man between 18 and 35 years old in good health. The sample taken for sequencing was blood. The CDR3 protein is CASSQRQGAGETQYF. For the CDR3, the DNA is TGCGCCAGCAGCCAACGACAGGGGGCAGGGGAGACCCAGTACTTC.